This TCR beta chain was sequenced during a study of CD8 T cells in ankylosing spondylitis (dated by TCRdb to about 2017). Study-wide context: The study profiled T cell receptor beta repertoires in healthy donors and ankylosing spondylitis patients to find disease-linked TCR variants. In total, the full study cohort was made up of 100 to 140 healthy donors and 25 to 30 ankylosing spondylitis patients. Samples of peripheral blood were taken, and for ankylosing spondylitis patients, synovial fluid was collected as well. The study at large found these results: The disease-linked clones showed a CD8+ phenotype and occurred at relatively low frequencies in peripheral blood. Some TCR beta motif variants had previously been reported in synovial fluid and blood of reactive arthritis patients, which suggested common disease-initiation mechanisms. The disease-linked clones were reported as significantly enriched in matched synovial fluid samples from ankylosing spondylitis patients. A TCR beta motif made up of several highly homologous amino acid variants appeared to be characteristic of blood from ankylosing spondylitis patients.

Data came from an Illumina HiSeq 2500. Quantitative 5'-RACE with molecular barcodes was the method used to prepare the TCR beta libraries. In the original analysis: A new computational method based on a probabilistic model of VDJ rearrangement was used to identify disease-linked TCR variants. Through fastp at Q25 and MiXCR, TCRdb rebuilt clones from the public reads, retaining in-frame beta chains. Identical CDR3 proteins give one entry, which carries the most common genes and DNA. The V and J calls, along with clone size, are taken from TCRdb and not from the paper's own processing. The sample data list some 290,000 distinct CDR3 sequences, and roughly 20% of these were observed just once. The top ten constitute less than 9.5% of the sample. V and J lose 0 bases and 0 bases, and a span of 8 bases separates them. The CDR3 numbers 15 residues from cysteine through phenylalanine. The only DNA kept is the CDR3, 45 bases in frame from the first base. The germline V gene sets CDR1 to MGHRA and CDR2 to YSYEKL.

Regarding this clonotype: The clone's antigen remains unknown. Base qualities are not recorded, but no much larger clone differs from it by a single base.

The chain is encoded by TRBV4-1 joined to TRBJ1-1; the D gene cannot be named for sure. This TCR derives from a male donor with ankylosing spondylitis or in good health (not recorded which). The source material was blood, either unsorted or a sorted T cell fraction (not recorded which). The CDR3 sequence is CASSQDLPVNTEAFF. Here is the DNA: TGCGCCAGCAGCCAAGATCTACCGGTGAACACTGAAGCTTTCTTT.